This T cell receptor beta chain was sequenced during a study of T cell responses to AZD1222 COVID-19 vaccine. General study findings and limits: Seropositive status at baseline applied to only five or six AZD1222 recipients. Increased Spike-specific TCR breadth and depth were observed after two AZD1222 doses.

This table comes from immunoSEQ multiplex PCR, and its TCRdb copy is limited to in-frame clones, with some not included. In the table there are under 200,000 clones, about 90% of which are singletons. Regarding this clone: Its specificity is unknown.

Germline V gives CDR1 MNHEY, CDR2 SVGAGI. CDR3 length: 15 amino acids. Trimming took 2 bases from V and 4 from J; bases not matched to a gene: 8. The source was peripheral blood, collected on day 0 of MenACWY control vaccination. The chain joins TRBV6-5 to TRBJ2-7; TRBD2 aligns across 7 bases. The TCR sequence derives from an adult in good health. CDR3 coding DNA: TGTGCCAGCAGTTACGGCGAGGGAGGGGCGTACGAGCAGTACTTC. Its protein is CASSYGEGGAYEQYF.